Shown below are 10 T cell receptor beta chains from a single sample sequenced in a study of tumor-infiltrating lymphocytes in primary liver carcinoma. Total RNA (around 500 ng) served as template for TCR beta cDNA synthesis primed by a constant-region primer. For TCR beta, libraries were produced by three nested multiplex PCR rounds using slightly modified ARM-PCR. A C-beta reverse primer and TRBV1-TRBV30 forward primers served in each of the first two PCR rounds, at 10 cycles apiece. TCRdb called the multiplex PCR reads again in MiXCR, with one record for every CDR3 protein. The sample yields roughly 20,000 distinct CDR3 sequences, around 77% seen once. Co-extracting RNA and DNA was done with about 20-34 mg of unsorted bulk tissue as input. Sequenced: liver tumor tissue from sampling region 4. Subset indicated: tumor region T4, right-lateral pole. These receptors were obtained from a woman in her 30s with primary liver carcinoma and hepatitis B virus infection.

Many counts were recorded for this clonotype. J is TRBJ2-3 and V is TRBV20-1; D may be TRBD2 (6 bases). V was cut by 1 base and J by 3 bases, with 14 bases left in between. Per germline, CDR1 DFQATT and CDR2 SNEGSKA (reference sequence). CDR3 length: 15 amino acids. DNA for the CDR3: TGCAGTGCTAGAGGTCCTAGCGTAGAGACAGATACGCAGTATTTT. This translates into CSARGPSVETDTQYF.

A note on this clonotype: One end of the junction is discordant with germline, which a read error may explain. The rearrangement links TRBV4-3 to TRBJ2-1; D is unclear. Germline assignment: CDR1 LGHNA and CDR2 YSLEER. The CDR3 totals 16 residues. Here the CDR3 DNA reads TGCGCCAGCAGCCAAGATGTGGGAAGCTCCTACAATGAGCAACTCTTC. Translated, it gives CASSQDVGSSYNEQLF.

This clonotype was counted a single time. Here the CDR3 omits its conserved ending phenylalanine or tryptophan, so a read error is the likely source. The chain uses TRBV12-3 or TRBV12-4 and TRBJ2-1; 7 nucleotides line up with TRBD2. The CDR3 is made up of 15 amino acids. As DNA, the CDR3 is TGTGCGAGCAGCCTGTCCGGGACTATCGGACTTGAGCAGTTCTCC. It codes for CASSLSGTIGLEQFS.

In its sample, this clonotype was seen many times. This chain links TRBV12-3 or TRBV12-4 with TRBJ2-5, with D possibly being TRBD1 or TRBD2 (6 bases each). With 8 bases removed from V and 5 bases from J, the gap between germline ends came to 21 bases. The CDR3 loop spans 15 amino acids. The CDR3 DNA reads as TGTGCCAGCGGCACCTACCCCGGGGGCGAGGAGACCCAGTACTTC. Its protein is CASGTYPGGEETQYF.

For this clonotype: One end of the junction is discordant with germline, which a read error may explain. The chain uses TRBV11-2 and TRBJ2-3; no definite D call. There are 13 residues in the CDR3. Germline CDR1 and CDR2: SGHAT and FQNNGV. CDR3 sequence: CTRCLQWGDTQYF. CDR3 sequence (DNA): TGTACCAGGTGCCTACAGTGGGGAGATACGCAGTATTTT. The full variable domain, completed using reference TRBV11-2 and TRBJ2-3, is EAGVAQSPRYKIIEKRQSVAFWCNPISGHATLYWYQQILGQGPKLLIQFQNNGVVDDSQLPKDRFSAERLKGVDSTLKIQPAKLEDSAVYLCTRCLQWGDTQYFGPGTRLTVL.

In the case of this clonotype: A much more abundant neighbour one base away suggests this may be a read error. The chain links TRBV6-2 or TRBV6-3 to TRBJ2-1; D possibly uses TRBD1 or TRBD2 (6 bases each). The CDR3 consists of 14 residues. Trimming pared 2 bases from V and 7 bases from J, leaving 12 bases between. Germline values: CDR1 MNHEY, CDR2 SVGEGT. The CDR3 loop reads CASSYGPGANEQFF. DNA for the CDR3: TGTGCCAGCAGTTACGGCCCGGGGGCGAATGAGCAGTTCTTC.

A note on this clonotype: The conserved phenylalanine or tryptophan is not found at the CDR3 terminus, so this likely reflects a read error. J is TRBJ1-6 and V is TRBV9; no firm D call. Trimming left V 3 bases short and J 7 bases short, with 14 bases between. The CDR3 loop spans 15 amino acids. Germline V gene lookup returns CDR1 SGDLS and CDR2 YYNGEE. CDR3 sequence reads: CASSAGSSMNSPLHY. The CDR3 DNA is TGTGCCAGCAGCGCCGGGTCGTCCATGAATTCACCCCTCCACTAT.

This clonotype appeared a few times. The junction and the germline gene differ at one end; a read error may be behind it. The J gene is TRBJ1-6, the V gene TRBV11-2; D perhaps matches TRBD1 (5 bases). Germline V gives CDR1 SGHAT, CDR2 FQNNGV. CDR3 length: 15 amino acids. DNA for the CDR3: TGTGCCAGCAGCCCCAGCGGGACGGGCAATTCACACCTCCACTTT. Protein product: CASSPSGTGNSHLHF.

This clonotype was counted once. The chain combines TRBV11-2 with TRBJ2-4, with 14 nucleotides matching TRBD2. Germline V gives CDR1 SGHAT, CDR2 FQNNGV. The ends lost 5 bases at V and 5 bases at J; junction bases unmatched: 20. The CDR3 is 21 residues long. The CDR3 loop reads CASSRAGIFTGTSGRQNIQYF. The CDR3, as DNA: TGTGCCAGCAGCCGTGCCGGGATATTTACAGGGACTAGCGGGAGACAAAACATTCAGTACTTC.

V gene TRBV11-2 combines with J gene TRBJ2-3; TRBD1 might be the D (6 bases). Germline CDR1 SGHAT, CDR2 FQNNGV. V was cut by 7 bases and J by 0 bases, with 17 bases left in between. CDR3 size: 16 residues. CDR3 nucleotide sequence: TGTGCCAGCAATCCGAGGGGGACGTCGAGCACAGATACGCAGTATTTT. Translation gives CASNPRGTSSTDTQYF.